The 28 T cell receptor beta chains below come from one sample, sequenced in a study of human versus mouse CDR3 diversity and MHC coevolution. Clones were sequenced by immunoSEQ multiplex PCR, and TCRdb holds only the in-frame ones, with some missing. The repertoire holds fewer than 80,000 clones, with approximately 90% as singletons. The source material was naive CD4+ T cells from blood. The subset is: CD45RO-negative CD62L-positive naive CD4 T cells. The receptors stem from a person aged 25-75 years in good health.

The chain links TRBV5-5 to TRBJ2-7, with 9 nucleotides matching TRBD2. Germline CDR1 is SGHKS and CDR2 is YYEKEE (reference sequence). V was pared by 2 bases and J by 5 bases, with 11 bases of the junction left unmatched. The CDR3 contains 16 residues. CDR3 DNA sequence: TGTGCCAGCAGCTTACGTAGCGCGGGAGGGCCTCACGAGCAGTACTTC. It encodes CASSLRSAGGPHEQYF.

The rearrangement uses TRBV6-1 and TRBJ1-1; D possibly corresponds to TRBD1 (5 bases). CDR3 length equals 15 residues. Trimming left V 1 base short and J 1 base short, with 10 bases between. The germline CDR1 and CDR2 sequences are MNHNS and SASEGT. CDR3 nucleotides: TGTGCCAGCAGTGAAGGGAATCAGGGGAACACTGAAGCTTTCTTT. It yields the protein CASSEGNQGNTEAFF.

The genes are TRBV4-1 and TRBJ2-5, with 8 positions matching TRBD2. The CDR3 covers 14 residues. Per germline, CDR1 MGHRA and CDR2 YSYEKL. J lost 5 bases, V lost 2 bases, and 4 bases had no gene match. CDR3 in amino acids: CASSQLAGSETQYF. The CDR3 nucleotides read TGCGCCAGCAGCCAACTAGCGGGTTCGGAGACCCAGTACTTC.

The V and J genes are TRBV6-1 and TRBJ1-5; weak D call: TRBD1 (6 bases). The germline gives CDR1 MNHNS, CDR2 SASEGT. V gave up 2 bases and J gave up 0 bases, with 14 bases separating them. The CDR3 extends over 17 amino acids. For the CDR3, the DNA is TGTGCCAGCAGTGAAATGATAGGACAGAATAGCAATCAGCCCCAGCATTTT. This codes for CASSEMIGQNSNQPQHF.

This rearrangement joins TRBV7-2 to TRBJ2-5; TRBD2 agrees at 10 bases. This CDR3 comprises 15 residues. From germline, CDR1 is SGHTA and CDR2 FQGNSA. After removal of 5 bases from V and 10 bases from J, the junction contained 13 bases not matched to a gene. CDR3 sequence reads: CASSQSGGASPLQYF. DNA for the CDR3: TGTGCCAGCAGCCAGAGCGGGGGGGCTTCGCCCCTCCAGTACTTC.

The chain carries TRBV7-8 and TRBJ2-1; 8 nucleotides agree with TRBD2. Germline V gene lookup returns CDR1 SGHVS and CDR2 FQNEAQ. This CDR3 has 19 residues. V gave up 2 bases and J gave up 9 bases; unmatched junction bases: 21. DNA of the CDR3: TGTGCCAGCAGCTTATCCCGCATGCCAGCGGGGGTAATTAAGGGTGAGCAGTTCTTC. Translation gives CASSLSRMPAGVIKGEQFF.

The rearrangement links TRBV19 to TRBJ1-1, with TRBD1 matching over 9 bases. V was clipped by 5 bases and J by 5 bases; unmatched bases: 6. The V gene's germline CDR1 is LNHDA and CDR2 SQIVND (reference sequence). The CDR3 length is 14 residues. The CDR3 DNA sequence: TGTGCCAGTAGTTGGGACAGGGTGGGAACTGAAGCTTTCTTT. It is translated as CASSWDRVGTEAFF.

The rearrangement uses TRBV2 and TRBJ1-2; D might be TRBD1 (5 bases). Trimming left V 10 bases short and J 5 bases short, with 26 bases between. The germline V gene encodes CDR1 SNHLY and CDR2 FYNNEI. CDR3 length: 16 residues. The CDR3 coding sequence is TGTGCCACCCACGCCCCCCCCGGGGGTATTGAGTATGGCTACACCTTC. Translating it yields CATHAPPGGIEYGYTF.

In its sample, this clone was seen a few times. V and J are TRBV5-4 and TRBJ1-3; no clear D gene. CDR3 length: 14 residues. Trimming removed 3 bases at V and 0 bases at J, with 7 bases between. Germline CDR1 SGHNT, CDR2 YYREEE (reference sequence). The DNA for the CDR3 is TGTGCCAGCAGCTCCTCGGTCTCTGGAAACACCATATATTTT. Protein: CASSSSVSGNTIYF.

The gene calls are TRBV11-2 and TRBJ2-5; TRBD2 agrees at 8 bases. V was pared by 5 bases and J by 3 bases, with 8 bases of the junction left unmatched. The V gene's germline CDR1 is SGHAT and CDR2 FQNNGV. The CDR3 is 15 amino acids. CDR3 in DNA: TGTGCCAGCAGCCCTCGGGGTAGCGGGAAAGAGACCCAGTACTTC. Protein product: CASSPRGSGKETQYF.

The chain joins TRBV6-1 to TRBJ2-3; 7 bases match TRBD1. CDR3 length equals 14 residues. V lost 7 bases, J lost 4 bases, and 8 bases stayed unmatched. Germline V gene sequence: CDR1 MNHNS, CDR2 SASEGT. The CDR3 protein is CASKTGILSDTQYF. As DNA, the CDR3 is TGTGCCAGCAAGACAGGGATCTTGTCAGATACGCAGTATTTT.

The rearrangement uses TRBV28 and TRBJ2-3; TRBD2 aligns across 8 bases. CDR3 length: 14 amino acids. CDR1 is MDHEN and CDR2 is SYDVKM in the germline V gene. Trimming at V came to 6 bases and at J to 1 base, leaving 3 bases not matched to a gene. In DNA, the CDR3 is TGTGCCAGCAGACGGGGGGGGCGCACAGATACGCAGTATTTT. Its translation: CASRRGGRTDTQYF.

V usage is TRBV5-1 and J usage is TRBJ1-2; a possible D gene is TRBD1 (6 bases). Germline V gene sequence: CDR1 SGHRS, CDR2 YFSETQ. Trimming removed 7 bases from V and 4 bases from J, with 14 bases in between. This CDR3 spans 13 amino acids. CDR3 DNA sequence: TGCGCCAGCGCAGTGGACAGCGCCTATGGCTACACCTTC. Translated: CASAVDSAYGYTF. The variable domain in full, with the rest retrieved from reference TRBV5-1 and TRBJ1-2, is KAGVTQTPRYLIKTRGQQVTLSCSPISGHRSVSWYQQTPGQGLQFLFEYFSETQRNKGNFPGRFSGRQFSNSRSEMNVSTLELGDSALYLCASAVDSAYGYTFGSGTRLTVV.

This chain joins TRBV2 and TRBJ2-3; 8 bases fit TRBD1. The CDR3 has 13 amino acids. Germline values: CDR1 SNHLY, CDR2 FYNNEI. J was trimmed by 4 bases and V by 6 bases; bases with no gene match: 3. CDR3 DNA sequence: TGTGCCAGCAGGACAGGGGCCTCAGATACGCAGTATTTT. Protein sequence: CASRTGASDTQYF.

The rearrangement links TRBV15 to TRBJ2-1; tentatively, D is TRBD1 (6 bases). The CDR3 sequence is 15 residues long. The V gene's germline CDR1 is LNHNV and CDR2 YYDKDF (reference sequence). V lost 2 bases and J lost 3, with 11 bases in between. CDR3: CATSRTRTDYNEQFF. Written as DNA, the CDR3 is TGTGCCACCAGCAGAACCCGGACAGACTACAATGAGCAGTTCTTC.

V is TRBV2 and J is TRBJ1-1, with TRBD1 as a possible D gene (6 bases). V was trimmed by 9 bases and J by 0 bases, leaving 11 bases between them. CDR1 is SNHLY, CDR2 FYNNEI, per germline. This CDR3 is built from 13 residues. In DNA, the CDR3 is TGTGCCAGTTCCAGGGGAATGAACACTGAAGCTTTCTTT. This translates into CASSRGMNTEAFF.

CDR3 residues: CASREGQGVGEQFF. The CDR3 DNA is TGTGCCAGTAGAGAAGGACAGGGGGTGGGTGAGCAGTTCTTC. This rearrangement joins TRBV19 to TRBJ2-1; TRBD1 agrees at 10 bases. J gave up 9 bases and V 6 bases, and 8 bases lay outside the gene matches. Germline CDR1 is LNHDA and CDR2 is SQIVND (reference sequence). The CDR3 totals 14 residues.

The gene calls are TRBV7-6 and TRBJ2-5; 9 bases are a match to TRBD1. The CDR3 consists of 16 residues. V was clipped by 3 bases and J by 5 bases; unmatched bases: 10. Germline CDR1 and CDR2: SGHVS and FNYEAQ. CDR3 nucleotide sequence: TGTGCCAGCAGCTTCCAAATCCGGGACAGGGCTGAGACCCAGTACTTC. Its protein is CASSFQIRDRAETQYF.

This chain joins TRBV5-1 and TRBJ2-7; 9 bases fit TRBD1. CDR1 and CDR2 (germline): SGHRS, YFSETQ. The CDR3 extends over 15 amino acids. V lost 0 bases, J lost 4 bases, and 5 bases stayed unmatched. The chain's CDR3 is CASSLVGTGWYEQYF. CDR3 nucleotides: TGCGCCAGCAGCTTGGTGGGGACAGGGTGGTACGAGCAGTACTTC.

This clone came up a few times. The chain couples TRBV19 to TRBJ1-5; TRBD1 aligns across 8 bases. V lost 9 bases to trimming and J lost 6 bases; unmatched junction nucleotides: 10. The CDR3 sequence is 14 residues long. Germline V gives CDR1 LNHDA, CDR2 SQIVND (reference sequence). CDR3 nucleotide sequence: TGTGCCAGCACGGACCAGGGGGCGAGTCAGCCCCAGCATTTT. Amino acid sequence: CASTDQGASQPQHF.

The chain combines TRBV6-5 with TRBJ2-3; 7 nucleotides agree with TRBD1. The length of the CDR3 is 15 residues. V lost 2 bases and J lost 2; bases outside the gene matches: 4. Germline V gene data show CDR1 as MNHEY and CDR2 as SVGAGI. The CDR3 DNA follows: TGTGCCAGCAGTTACGGGGGACAGAACACAGATACGCAGTATTTT. Its protein product is CASSYGGQNTDTQYF.

CDR3 in DNA: TGCAGCGTTGTCCCCCTCACTGAAGCTTTCTTT. Residues: CSVVPLTEAFF. The chain recombines TRBV29-1 with TRBJ1-1; D is unclear. This CDR3 region has 11 residues. Per the germline V gene, CDR1 is SQVTM and CDR2 is ANQGSEA. V lost 4 bases and J lost 4, with 7 bases in between. Full variable domain (rest looked up from reference TRBV29-1 and TRBJ1-1): SAVISQKPSRDICQRGTSLTIQCQVDSQVTMMFWYRQQPGQSLTLIATANQGSEATYESGFVIDKFPISRPNLTFSTLTVSNMSPEDSSIYLCSVVPLTEAFFGQGTRLTVV.

J is TRBJ1-2 and V is TRBV12-5, with D perhaps TRBD1 (5 bases). V lost 5 bases, J lost 7 bases, and 11 bases lay in between. Germline CDR1 LGHNT, CDR2 FRNRAP. The CDR3 contains 12 residues. The CDR3 region is CASGVRVGGYTF. The CDR3 nucleotides read TGTGCTAGTGGTGTCAGGGTTGGTGGCTACACCTTC.

The gene calls are TRBV6-1 and TRBJ2-7; no clear D gene. The CDR3 loop spans 10 amino acids. The germline V and J ends were trimmed by 10 bases and 0 bases, with 4 bases remaining between them. The germline CDR1 and CDR2 sequences are MNHNS and SASEGT. This CDR3 is CATNSYEQYF. CDR3 bases: TGTGCCACCAACTCCTACGAGCAGTACTTC.

The chain is built from TRBV6-1 and TRBJ2-3, with TRBD1 identical over 7 bases. Per the germline V gene, CDR1 is MNHNS and CDR2 is SASEGT. The CDR3 runs 16 residues. Trimming cost V 1 base and J 0 bases; bases outside gene matches: 4. The CDR3 region is CASSEGAGGSTDTQYF. DNA for the CDR3: TGTGCCAGCAGTGAAGGTGCAGGGGGAAGCACAGATACGCAGTATTTT.

The chain combines TRBV6-1 with TRBJ2-2; 11 bases line up with TRBD2. Germline trimming cut 0 bases from V and 4 bases from J; bases unmatched to any gene: 10. The CDR3 covers 19 residues. Germline CDR1 MNHNS, CDR2 SASEGT. The chain's CDR3 is CASSEAQGLAGGGTGELFF. CDR3 coding DNA: TGTGCCAGCAGTGAAGCCCAAGGGCTAGCGGGAGGTGGCACCGGGGAGCTGTTTTTT.

The chain joins TRBV4-1 to TRBJ2-3, with D perhaps TRBD1 (5 bases). Deletions cut 3 bases from V and 2 bases from J, with 18 bases between. Germline CDR1 reads MGHRA; CDR2 reads YSYEKL. The CDR3 loop spans 17 amino acids. This chain's CDR3 is CASSHTPDSPYTDTQYF. CDR3 sequence (DNA): TGCGCCAGCAGCCACACCCCCGACAGCCCTTACACAGATACGCAGTATTTT.

This rearrangement joins TRBV5-1 to TRBJ1-6; D is perhaps TRBD1 (5 bases). The CDR3 covers 15 residues. The V end was cut by 0 bases, the J end by 10 bases, with 14 bases between. Germline V gives CDR1 SGHRS, CDR2 YFSETQ. CDR3 coding DNA: TGCGCCAGCAGCTTGGAGGTAGGGGATTACTCACCCCTCCACTTT. Amino acids: CASSLEVGDYSPLHF. The complete variable domain, with remaining parts taken from reference TRBV5-1 and TRBJ1-6, reads KAGVTQTPRYLIKTRGQQVTLSCSPISGHRSVSWYQQTPGQGLQFLFEYFSETQRNKGNFPGRFSGRQFSNSRSEMNVSTLELGDSALYLCASSLEVGDYSPLHFGNGTRLTVT.